One sample yielded the 10 T cell receptor beta chains listed below, sequenced in a study of low-dose radiotherapy and immunotherapy resistance in tumors. Noted time point: after trial treatment. Treatment reported: LDRT plus nivolumab, ipilimumab, low-dose cyclophosphamide and aspirin (RACIN trial). With TRAV- and TRBV-specific primers, first-strand cDNA was made, covering the alpha and beta chains. TCR amplification involved around 22 PCR cycles with a constant-region primer and V-primer adapter. TCRdb analysed the reads with MiXCR anew, one entry per CDR3 protein. There are under 35,000 distinct CDR3 sequences in the sample; 45% to 50% occur only once, and around 6% lies in the top ten. Source: PBMCs, taken after low-dose radiotherapy plus immunotherapy. All receptors come from a male donor with gallbladder cancer.

The gene calls are TRBV29-1 and TRBJ2-1; D uncertain. The CDR3 contains 12 residues. The germline V and J ends were trimmed by 3 bases and 4 bases, with 7 bases remaining between them. Germline V gives CDR1 SQVTM, CDR2 ANQGSEA. The DNA for the CDR3 is TGCAGCGTTGAGCCCTCTTACAATGAGCAGTTCTTC. This codes for CSVEPSYNEQFF.

The rearrangement links TRBV5-3 to TRBJ2-3, with D maybe TRBD2 (6 bases). TRBV5-3 is classed as an ORF, of uncertain function. The CDR3 spans 17 residues. Trimming took 8 bases from V and 2 from J, leaving 24 bases between them. The CDR3 DNA reads TGTGCCAGCAGTTGGGCCCTGCGGGGCGGATTCACAGATACGCAGTATTTT. It translates to CASSWALRGGFTDTQYF.

Of note for this clonotype: A far larger clone is off by one base, so a read error is likely. V and J are TRBV20-1 and TRBJ2-5, with D perhaps TRBD1 (9 bases). V was trimmed by 6 bases and J by 11 bases, leaving 25 bases between them. In germline, CDR1 is DFQATT, CDR2 SNEGSKA (reference sequence). The CDR3 loop spans 14 amino acids. CDR3: CSAIRGTGTGGQYF. The CDR3 DNA reads TGCAGTGCCATCCGAGGGACAGGGACGGGAGGGCAGTACTTC.

By share, this clonotype ranks as medium-sized (0.01 to 0.1%). The genes are TRBV5-1 and TRBJ2-7; D is uncertain. The CDR3 sequence is 14 residues long. Trimming pared 0 bases from V and 2 bases from J, leaving 9 bases between. Germline values: CDR1 SGHRS, CDR2 YFSETQ. CDR3 DNA: TGCGCCAGCAGCTTGGCTACTGTGGCCTACGAGCAGTACTTC. It encodes CASSLATVAYEQYF.

Notes on this clonotype: A read error is the likely source, as a far larger clone sits one nucleotide away. The chain links TRBV5-6 to TRBJ2-1, with TRBD1 identical over 8 bases. This CDR3 contains 14 residues. J lost 10 bases, V lost 0 bases, and 6 bases had no gene match. Per the germline V gene, CDR1 is SGHDT and CDR2 is YYEEEE. The CDR3 reads CASSLGQGIYEQFF. The CDR3 DNA reads as TGTGCCAGCAGCTTGGGACAGGGGATCTACGAGCAGTTCTTC.

By frequency in the sample, this clonotype is medium-sized (0.01 to 0.1%). This chain joins TRBV7-9 and TRBJ1-2, with a possible D match to TRBD1 (6 bases). V was shortened by 9 bases and J by 3 bases, with 11 bases between the two germline ends. Germline values: CDR1 SEHNR, CDR2 FQNEAQ (reference sequence). The CDR3 loop spans 12 amino acids. The CDR3 region has the DNA TGTGCCAGTAGCCAGGGGTACTATGGCTACACCTTC. Its translation is CASSQGYYGYTF.

This clonotype was seen repeatedly, ten times or more. This rearrangement joins TRBV7-9 to TRBJ2-7; 7 nucleotides line up with TRBD1. The CDR3 length is 15 residues. Trimming removed 1 base from V and 2 bases from J; junction bases left unmatched: 5. CDR1 SEHNR and CDR2 FQNEAQ come from the germline V gene (reference sequence). The CDR3 protein is CASSLGRQGPYEQYF. The CDR3 region has the DNA TGTGCCAGCAGCTTAGGACGACAGGGCCCCTACGAGCAGTACTTC.

Within the sample, this clonotype is medium-sized. The chain has TRBV19 and TRBJ2-2; 8 nucleotides match TRBD1. The CDR3 contains 14 residues. CDR1 and CDR2 (germline): LNHDA, SQIVND (reference sequence). The junction had 9 bases not matched to a gene; V was cut back by 9 bases and J by 6 bases. The CDR3 DNA sequence: TGTGCCAGCGCCAGGGGGCGTGGATCCGGGGAGCTGTTTTTT. Translated, it gives CASARGRGSGELFF.

This clonotype came up many times. The V gene is TRBV5-1, the J gene TRBJ2-3; D may be TRBD1 (6 bases). CDR1 is SGHRS, CDR2 YFSETQ, per germline. Trimming took off 2 bases at V and 6 bases at J, with 22 bases between the two ends. This CDR3 is 17 amino acids long. The CDR3 DNA is TGCGCCAGCAGCTTAAGAAACACCGGGACAAGGGGCGATACGCAGTATTTT. As protein: CASSLRNTGTRGDTQYF. The full variable domain, with the rest looked up from reference TRBV5-1 and TRBJ2-3, is KAGVTQTPRYLIKTRGQQVTLSCSPISGHRSVSWYQQTPGQGLQFLFEYFSETQRNKGNFPGRFSGRQFSNSRSEMNVSTLELGDSALYLCASSLRNTGTRGDTQYFGPGTRLTVL.

This clonotype appeared many times. Because the CDR3's place on the DNA is in doubt, the DNA is left out and the CDR3 is given as listed by TCRdb. CDR3 region: CASSSPGGAPTGELFFF. The gene calls are TRBV28 and TRBJ2-2; the table assigns TRBD1, which was not confirmed against the DNA. The CDR3 spans 17 residues, counting both ends. Germline V CDR1 and CDR2: MDHEN, SYDVKM.